The clone carrying this T cell receptor (beta chain) was detected only a few times. The protocol was immunoSEQ multiplex PCR, while the TCRdb copy is restricted to in-frame clones and leaves out a portion. Among roughly 250,000 clones listed, around 82% were seen once. Trimming left V 8 bases short and J 4 bases short, with 15 bases between. This CDR3 is 14 amino acids long. Germline CDR1 and CDR2: SEHNR and FQNEAQ (reference sequence). The sample belongs to a study of blood T cell repertoires in COVID-19. The material sequenced was peripheral blood. The V and J genes are TRBV7-9 and TRBJ1-5; a possible D gene is TRBD1 (5 bases). This TCR was recovered from a man aged 35 to 55 with active or convalescent COVID-19. The CDR3 nucleotides read TGTGCCAGCGGCCAGGGTATAACTAATCAGCCCCAGCATTTT. It yields the protein CASGQGITNQPQHF.